This passage covers 10 T cell receptor beta chains from one sample sequenced in a study of blood T cell repertoires in COVID-19. Sequencing was performed with immunoSEQ multiplex PCR; in TCRdb, only in-frame clones are kept and a portion is missing. Of around 250,000 clones detected, approximately 90% appear once; the ten largest clones hold around 2.8%. The sample was PBMCs or T cells enriched from blood (not recorded which). All receptors come from a man aged 35 to 55 who had been exposed to COVID-19.

V usage is TRBV7-6 and J usage is TRBJ2-7; 8 bases align to TRBD2. Germline trimming cut 5 bases from V and 3 bases from J; bases unmatched to any gene: 6. Germline loops: CDR1 SGHVS, CDR2 FNYEAQ. The CDR3 length is 14 residues. The CDR3 DNA reads as TGTGCCAGCAGCCTTAGCGGGACATACTACGAGCAGTACTTC. Amino acids: CASSLSGTYYEQYF.

This rearrangement joins TRBV18 to TRBJ1-4; unclear D gene. This CDR3 has 13 amino acids. Trimming cost V 3 bases and J 7 bases, with 9 bases left between them. The germline gives CDR1 KGHSH, CDR2 LQKENI. Written as DNA, the CDR3 is TGTGCCAGCTCACCGAGATTTGTTGAAAAACTGTTTTTT. It codes for CASSPRFVEKLFF.

The chain employs TRBV11-2 and TRBJ1-6; D ambiguous. Germline CDR1 reads SGHAT; CDR2 reads FQNNGV. Between the trimmed V and J ends, which lost 4 bases and 4 bases, there was a span of 5 bases. The CDR3 contains 13 residues. The CDR3 loop reads CASSSGYNSPLHF. The CDR3 DNA reads TGTGCCAGCAGCTCAGGTTATAATTCACCCCTCCACTTT.

The rearrangement uses TRBV15 and TRBJ2-3, with D perhaps matching TRBD2 (6 bases). The CDR3 consists of 15 residues. Trimming shortened V by 1 base and J by 0 bases, and 8 bases separated the two germline ends. Per germline, CDR1 LNHNV and CDR2 YYDKDF (reference sequence). In nucleotides, the CDR3 is TGTGCCACCAGCAGAGCGGGAGCGAGCACAGATACGCAGTATTTT. Translation: CATSRAGASTDTQYF.

The chain links TRBV28 to TRBJ1-1; 8 bases match TRBD1. The CDR3 sequence is 15 residues long. Germline V gives CDR1 MDHEN, CDR2 SYDVKM. V shed 6 bases and J 2 bases; nucleotides not matched to a gene: 8. In DNA form, the CDR3 reads TGTGCCAGCAGATTCCGGGACAGGCCAAACACTGAAGCTTTCTTT. This codes for CASRFRDRPNTEAFF.

The rearrangement uses TRBV9 and TRBJ1-2; D unresolved. Germline V gene data show CDR1 as SGDLS and CDR2 as YYNGEE. V shed 4 bases and J shed 2 bases, with 9 bases lying between them. This CDR3 is 13 amino acids long. As DNA, the CDR3 is TGTGCCAGCAGCAGGCAACAGAACTATGGCTACACCTTC. It specifies CASSRQQNYGYTF.

The chain uses TRBV7-9 and TRBJ1-4; weak D call: TRBD1 (5 bases). Germline-derived CDR1 and CDR2 are SEHNR and FQNEAQ (reference sequence). This CDR3 has 15 amino acids. V was pared by 0 bases and J by 5 bases, with 10 bases between. CDR3: CASSLAGGDNEKLFF. The CDR3, as DNA: TGTGCCAGCAGCTTAGCGGGAGGGGACAATGAAAAACTGTTTTTT.

As DNA, the CDR3 is TGTGCCAGCAGGTCGGGATTCGGTAATGAGCAGTTCTTC. Translating gives CASRSGFGNEQFF. The V gene is TRBV12-3 or TRBV12-4, the J gene TRBJ2-1, with TRBD2 as a possible D gene (5 bases). V gave up 6 bases and J gave up 7 bases, with 13 bases separating them. The CDR3 runs to 13 residues.

This rearrangement joins TRBV30 to TRBJ2-3, with 8 bases lining up with TRBD2. Germline V gives CDR1 GTSNPN, CDR2 SVGIG (reference sequence). This CDR3 comprises 15 residues. With 4 bases clipped from V and 2 bases from J, the junction kept 8 bases outside the gene matches. The CDR3: CAWIVSGTFTDTQYF. The CDR3 region has the DNA TGTGCCTGGATCGTTAGCGGGACGTTCACAGATACGCAGTATTTT. Variable domain in full (rest from reference TRBV30 and TRBJ2-3): SQTIHQWPATLVQPVGSPLSLECTVEGTSNPNLYWYRQAAGRGLQLLFYSVGIGQISSEVPQNLSASRPQDRQFILSSKKLLLSDSGFYLCAWIVSGTFTDTQYFGPGTRLTVL.

The chain is built from TRBV5-1 and TRBJ2-1; 9 bases agree with TRBD2. The trim removed 2 bases at V and 7 bases at J, leaving 7 bases unmatched. The CDR3 length is 15 residues. Germline CDR1 SGHRS, CDR2 YFSETQ. The CDR3 DNA reads as TGCGCCAGCAGCTTTAGCGGGAGAGTAGGTAATGAGCAGTTCTTC. Translating gives CASSFSGRVGNEQFF.